This TCR beta chain was observed in a study of T cell clonotyping in hematopoietic cell transplantation. Study information: Recipients' pretransplant samples followed cytoreduction.

CDR1 GTSNPN and CDR2 SVGIG come from the germline V gene (reference sequence). CDR3 length equals 12 residues. Trimming took off 1 base at V and 4 bases at J, with 7 bases between the two ends. Regarding the study as a whole: After transplant, recipient diversity fell while pathologically expanded clonotypes grew through day 180. Graft donor and pretransplant recipient Inverse Simpson Index values predicted broader posttransplant TCR diversity.

The time point denotes: recipient sample about 28 days before transplant, after cytoreduction. Sequenced by immunoSEQ multiplex PCR; TCRdb stores in-frame clones only, minus some. The sample has some 27,000 clones; about four fifths are singletons. This clone turned up a few times. Its antigen is still unknown. This clonotype originated in a man in his forties with acute myeloid leukemia. Some clones in this sample may be carry-over from other donors' samples. The chain is built from TRBV30 and TRBJ2-5; no definite D call. The specimen comprised peripheral blood mononuclear cells, sampled before stem cell transplant. This chain's CDR3 is CAWSGYGETQYF. CDR3 nucleotide sequence: TGTGCCTGGAGTGGCTATGGAGAGACCCAGTACTTC.